This paragraph covers one T cell receptor (beta chain) sequence. This sample was taken from a study of human T cells and chemical hapten exposure. Study-wide background: The patch tests put 0.01% DPC on the skin of the upper back and were read 6 days later.

One entry per CDR3 protein, called by TCRdb with MiXCR from the RACE reads. The repertoire consists of about 71,000 distinct CDR3 sequences, with roughly 9.2% occurring once and the leading ten covering 2.5% to 4%. Germline V CDR1 and CDR2: SEHNR, FQNEAQ (reference sequence). Trimming removed 3 bases at V and 2 bases at J, with 8 bases between. This CDR3 has 14 residues. Time point described: patch test 1, 2 weeks after DPC sensitization. Treatment meaning: therapeutic diphenylcyclopropenone sensitization with weekly scalp DPC. Whole blood that had not been fractionated was the source of extracted total RNA.

The sample consisted of whole blood, taken in connection with sensitization to the hapten diphenylcyclopropenone (DPC). This rearrangement joins TRBV7-9 to TRBJ1-5; possible D gene TRBD1, 6 bases. This receptor was obtained from a woman aged 40-49 years with alopecia areata. Some clones in this sample may be carry-over from other donors' samples. CDR3 coding DNA: TGTGCCAGCAGCTTGGACAGTGGCAATCAGCCCCAGCATTTT. The encoded protein is CASSLDSGNQPQHF.